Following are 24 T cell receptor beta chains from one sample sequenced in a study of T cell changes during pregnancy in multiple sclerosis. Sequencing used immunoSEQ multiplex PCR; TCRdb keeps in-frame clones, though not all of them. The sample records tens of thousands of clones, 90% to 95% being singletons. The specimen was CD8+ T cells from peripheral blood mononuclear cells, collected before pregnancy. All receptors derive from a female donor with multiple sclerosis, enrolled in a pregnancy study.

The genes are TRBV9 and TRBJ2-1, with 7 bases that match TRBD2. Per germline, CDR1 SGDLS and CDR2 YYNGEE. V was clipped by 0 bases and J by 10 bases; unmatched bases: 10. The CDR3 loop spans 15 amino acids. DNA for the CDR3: TGTGCCAGCAGCGTAGGAGGAGAGGGGAGGGGAGAGCAGTTCTTC. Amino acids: CASSVGGEGRGEQFF.

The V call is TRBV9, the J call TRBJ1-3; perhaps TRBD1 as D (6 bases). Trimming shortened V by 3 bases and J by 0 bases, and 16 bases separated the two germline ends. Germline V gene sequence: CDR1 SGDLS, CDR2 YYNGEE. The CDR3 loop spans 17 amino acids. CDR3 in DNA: TGTGCCAGCAGCGGACCAACAGGGTCAGGCTCTGGAAACACCATATATTTT. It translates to CASSGPTGSGSGNTIYF.

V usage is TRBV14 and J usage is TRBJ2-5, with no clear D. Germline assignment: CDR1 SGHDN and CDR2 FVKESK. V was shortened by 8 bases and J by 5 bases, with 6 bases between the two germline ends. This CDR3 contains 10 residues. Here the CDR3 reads CASAGETQYF. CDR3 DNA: TGTGCCAGCGCCGGGGAGACCCAGTACTTC.

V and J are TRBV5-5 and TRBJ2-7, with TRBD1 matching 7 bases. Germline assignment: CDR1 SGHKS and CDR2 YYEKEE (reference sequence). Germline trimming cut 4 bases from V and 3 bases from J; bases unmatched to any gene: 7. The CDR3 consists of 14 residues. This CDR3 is CASSLSTGFYEQYF. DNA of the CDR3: TGTGCCAGCAGCCTATCGACAGGGTTCTACGAGCAGTACTTC.

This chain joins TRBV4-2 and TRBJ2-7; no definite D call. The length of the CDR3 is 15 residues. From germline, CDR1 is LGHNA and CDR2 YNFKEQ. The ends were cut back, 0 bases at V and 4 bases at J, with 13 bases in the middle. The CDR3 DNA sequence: TGTGCCAGCAGCCAAGACCGCGGAGCTACTTACGAGCAGTACTTC. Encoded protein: CASSQDRGATYEQYF.

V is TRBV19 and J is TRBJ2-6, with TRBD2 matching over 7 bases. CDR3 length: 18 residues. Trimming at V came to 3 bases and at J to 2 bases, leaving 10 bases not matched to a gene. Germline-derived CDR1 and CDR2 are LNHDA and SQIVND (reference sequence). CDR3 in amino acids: CASSIFGEGIAGANVLTF. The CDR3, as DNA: TGTGCCAGTAGTATTTTCGGGGAGGGGATCGCTGGGGCCAACGTCCTGACTTTC.

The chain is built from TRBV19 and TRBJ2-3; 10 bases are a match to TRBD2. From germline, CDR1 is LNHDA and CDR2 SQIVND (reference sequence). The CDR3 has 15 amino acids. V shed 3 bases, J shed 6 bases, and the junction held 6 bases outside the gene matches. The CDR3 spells CASSMLSSGGDTQYF. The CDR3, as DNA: TGTGCCAGTAGTATGTTGTCTAGCGGGGGTGATACGCAGTATTTT. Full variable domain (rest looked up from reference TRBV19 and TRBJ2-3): DGGITQSPKYLFRKEGQNVTLSCEQNLNHDAMYWYRQDPGQGLRLIYYSQIVNDFQKGDIAEGYSVSREKKESFPLTVTSAQKNPTAFYLCASSMLSSGGDTQYFGPGTRLTVL.

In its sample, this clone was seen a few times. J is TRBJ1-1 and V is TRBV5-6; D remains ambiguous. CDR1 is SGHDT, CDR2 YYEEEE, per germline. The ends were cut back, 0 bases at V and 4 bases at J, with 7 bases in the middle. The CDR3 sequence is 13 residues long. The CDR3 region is CASSLATPTEAFF. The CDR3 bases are TGTGCCAGCAGCTTGGCGACACCCACTGAAGCTTTCTTT.

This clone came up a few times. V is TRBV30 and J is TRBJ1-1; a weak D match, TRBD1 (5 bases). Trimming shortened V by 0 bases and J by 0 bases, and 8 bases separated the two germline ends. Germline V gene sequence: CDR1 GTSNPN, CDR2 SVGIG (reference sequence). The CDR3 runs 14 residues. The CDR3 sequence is CAWSVPGLNTEAFF. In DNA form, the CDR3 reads TGTGCCTGGAGTGTACCAGGGTTGAACACTGAAGCTTTCTTT. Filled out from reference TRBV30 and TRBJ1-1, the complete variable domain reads SQTIHQWPATLVQPVGSPLSLECTVEGTSNPNLYWYRQAAGRGLQLLFYSVGIGQISSEVPQNLSASRPQDRQFILSSKKLLLSDSGFYLCAWSVPGLNTEAFFGQGTRLTVV.

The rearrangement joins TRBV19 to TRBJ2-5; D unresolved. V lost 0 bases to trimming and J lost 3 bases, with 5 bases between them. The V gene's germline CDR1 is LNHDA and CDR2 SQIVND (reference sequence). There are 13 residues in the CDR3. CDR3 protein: CASSIDEEETQYF. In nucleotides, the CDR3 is TGTGCCAGTAGTATAGATGAGGAAGAGACCCAGTACTTC.

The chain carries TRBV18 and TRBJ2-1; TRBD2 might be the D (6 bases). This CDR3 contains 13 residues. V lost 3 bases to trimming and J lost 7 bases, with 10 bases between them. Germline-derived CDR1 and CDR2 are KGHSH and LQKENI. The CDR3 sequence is CASSPEGYNEQFF. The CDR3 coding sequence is TGTGCCAGCTCACCGGAGGGATATAATGAGCAGTTCTTC.

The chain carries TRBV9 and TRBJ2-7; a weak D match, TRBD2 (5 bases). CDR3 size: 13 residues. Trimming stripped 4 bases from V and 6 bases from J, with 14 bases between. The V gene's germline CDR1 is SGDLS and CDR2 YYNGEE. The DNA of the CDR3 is TGTGCCAGCAGCTTCCAAGGGCGGGCCGAGCAGTACTTC. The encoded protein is CASSFQGRAEQYF.

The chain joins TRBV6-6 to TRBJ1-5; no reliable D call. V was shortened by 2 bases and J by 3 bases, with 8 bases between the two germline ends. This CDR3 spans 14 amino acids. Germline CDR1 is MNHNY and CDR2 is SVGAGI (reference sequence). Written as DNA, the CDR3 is TGTGCCAGCAGTTACGGAGAGTTCAATCAGCCCCAGCATTTT. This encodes CASSYGEFNQPQHF.

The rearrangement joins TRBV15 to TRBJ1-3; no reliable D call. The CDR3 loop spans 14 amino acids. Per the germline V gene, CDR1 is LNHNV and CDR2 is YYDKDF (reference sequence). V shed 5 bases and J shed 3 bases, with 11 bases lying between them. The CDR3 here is CATSLTRIGNTIYF. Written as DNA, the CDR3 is TGTGCCACCAGCCTTACGAGGATTGGAAACACCATATATTTT.

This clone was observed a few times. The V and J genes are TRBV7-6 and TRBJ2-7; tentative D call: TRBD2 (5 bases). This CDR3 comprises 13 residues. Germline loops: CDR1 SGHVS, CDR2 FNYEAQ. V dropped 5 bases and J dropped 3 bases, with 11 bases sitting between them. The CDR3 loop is CASSSGPNYEQYF. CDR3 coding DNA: TGTGCCAGCAGCAGCGGACCAAACTACGAGCAGTACTTC.

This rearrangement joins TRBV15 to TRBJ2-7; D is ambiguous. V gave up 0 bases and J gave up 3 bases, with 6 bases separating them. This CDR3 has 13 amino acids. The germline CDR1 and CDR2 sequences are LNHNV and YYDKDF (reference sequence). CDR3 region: CATSRDPSYEQYF. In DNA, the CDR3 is TGTGCCACCAGCAGAGATCCGAGCTACGAGCAGTACTTC.

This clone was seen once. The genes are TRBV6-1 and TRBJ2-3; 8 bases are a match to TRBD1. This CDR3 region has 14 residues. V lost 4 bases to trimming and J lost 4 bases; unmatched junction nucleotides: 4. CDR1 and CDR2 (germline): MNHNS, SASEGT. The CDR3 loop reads CASSGGQGADTQYF. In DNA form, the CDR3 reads TGTGCCAGCAGTGGTGGACAGGGAGCAGATACGCAGTATTTT.

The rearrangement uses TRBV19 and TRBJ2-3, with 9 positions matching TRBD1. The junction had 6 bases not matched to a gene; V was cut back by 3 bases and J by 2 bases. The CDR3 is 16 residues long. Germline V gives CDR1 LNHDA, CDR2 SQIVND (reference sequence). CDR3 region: CASSIPGQGNTDTQYF. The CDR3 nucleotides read TGTGCCAGTAGTATCCCGGGACAGGGTAACACAGATACGCAGTATTTT.

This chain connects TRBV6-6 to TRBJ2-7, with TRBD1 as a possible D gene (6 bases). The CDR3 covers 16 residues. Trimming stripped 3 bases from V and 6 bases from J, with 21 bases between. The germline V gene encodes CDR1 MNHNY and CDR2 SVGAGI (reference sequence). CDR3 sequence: CASSYGPGQGSLEQYF. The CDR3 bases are TGTGCCAGCAGTTATGGGCCGGGGCAGGGGTCTCTCGAGCAGTACTTC.

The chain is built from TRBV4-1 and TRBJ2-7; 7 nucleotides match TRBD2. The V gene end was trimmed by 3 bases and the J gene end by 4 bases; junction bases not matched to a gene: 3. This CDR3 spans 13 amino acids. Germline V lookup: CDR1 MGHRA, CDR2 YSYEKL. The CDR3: CASSHLAEYEQYF. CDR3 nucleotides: TGCGCCAGCAGCCACCTAGCGGAATACGAGCAGTACTTC.

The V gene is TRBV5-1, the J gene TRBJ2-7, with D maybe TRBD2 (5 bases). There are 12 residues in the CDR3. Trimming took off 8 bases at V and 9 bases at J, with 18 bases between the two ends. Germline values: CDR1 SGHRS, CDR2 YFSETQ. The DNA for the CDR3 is TGCGCCAGTACCGACGGCTACGAGGGGCAGTACTTC. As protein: CASTDGYEGQYF.

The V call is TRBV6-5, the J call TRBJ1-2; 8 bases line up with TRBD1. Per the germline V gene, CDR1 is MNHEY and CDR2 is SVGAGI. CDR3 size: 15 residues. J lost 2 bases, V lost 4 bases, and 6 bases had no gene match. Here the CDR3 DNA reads TGTGCCAGCAGTTCGGACAGGGAGGCAAACTATGGCTACACCTTC. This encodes CASSSDREANYGYTF.

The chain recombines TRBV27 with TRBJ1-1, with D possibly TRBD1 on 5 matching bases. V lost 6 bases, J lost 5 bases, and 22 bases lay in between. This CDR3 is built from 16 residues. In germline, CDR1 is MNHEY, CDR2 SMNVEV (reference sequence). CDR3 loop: CASRPSGGEVVTEAFF. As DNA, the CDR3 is TGTGCCAGCAGACCCTCTGGGGGGGAGGTGGTTACTGAAGCTTTCTTT.

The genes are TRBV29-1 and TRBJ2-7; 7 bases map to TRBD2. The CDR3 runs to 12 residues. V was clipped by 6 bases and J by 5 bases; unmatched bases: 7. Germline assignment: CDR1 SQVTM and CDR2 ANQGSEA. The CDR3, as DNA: TGCAGCGTGCTCGCGGGGGTCCACGAGCAGTACTTC. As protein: CSVLAGVHEQYF.